The source of this TCR beta chain is a study of T cells in Graves' hyperthyroidism and ophthalmopathy. Study at large: It was at initial diagnosis, before any treatment, that peripheral blood was collected.

Losses at the gene ends were 4 bases for V and 0 bases for J; bases not matched to a gene: 5. CDR3 length equals 16 residues. Germline V gene lookup returns CDR1 MNHNS and CDR2 SASEGT. The CDR3 regions of TCR beta were amplified from RNA transcripts. TCR CDR3 underwent first-round RT-PCR with the HTBI primer set. Each CDR3 protein gets one entry after TCRdb re-called the multiplex PCR reads with MiXCR. The data contain around 300,000 distinct CDR3 sequences, roughly 15% of them seen just once; the ten biggest clones take up approximately 35%. This clonotype was counted ten times or more. Together with thyroid ultrasound, orbital computed tomography, serum thyroxine and TRAb, clinical symptoms were used for diagnoses.

Source material: blood. The sequence was collected from a woman in her thirties or forties with Graves' ophthalmopathy. The chain uses TRBV6-1 and TRBJ2-2, with 7 nucleotides matching TRBD1. The DNA of the CDR3 is TGTGCCAGCAGTGTCACCGGGACAGCGAACACCGGGGAGCTGTTTTTT. Protein sequence: CASSVTGTANTGELFF.